Following are 23 T cell receptor beta chains from one sample sequenced in a study of T cell changes during pregnancy in multiple sclerosis. Some clones are missing from TCRdb's copy, which holds only in-frame ones; the method was immunoSEQ multiplex PCR. The data show 50,000 or so clones, 93% seen once. The sample consisted of peripheral blood, taken in the second trimester of pregnancy. These receptors all come from a female donor with multiple sclerosis, enrolled in a pregnancy study.

J is TRBJ2-1 and V is TRBV5-1; TRBD2 matches at 13 bases. In germline, CDR1 is SGHRS, CDR2 YFSETQ. J was trimmed by 5 bases and V by 1 base; bases with no gene match: 6. The CDR3 runs 17 residues. Here the CDR3 DNA reads TGCGCCAGCAGCTTGACTAGCGGGAGGGCCGGTAACAATGAGCAGTTCTTC. Translating gives CASSLTSGRAGNNEQFF.

The V call is TRBV5-1, the J call TRBJ1-3; unclear D gene. The CDR3 consists of 14 residues. Germline V lookup: CDR1 SGHRS, CDR2 YFSETQ. V shed 5 bases and J shed 2 bases, with 11 bases lying between them. CDR3 in amino acids: CASRTETAGNTIYF. CDR3 in DNA: TGCGCCAGCAGGACGGAGACCGCTGGAAACACCATATATTTT.

The chain has TRBV11-2 and TRBJ2-7, with D hard to call. Germline V gene lookup returns CDR1 SGHAT and CDR2 FQNNGV. Trimming took 5 bases from V and 3 from J, leaving 8 bases between them. The CDR3 extends over 12 amino acids. The CDR3, as DNA: TGTGCCAGCAGCCAATACAGCTACGAGCAGTACTTC. This translates into CASSQYSYEQYF.

V is TRBV6-5 and J is TRBJ1-1; D uncertain. Between the trimmed V and J ends, which lost 7 bases and 10 bases, there was a span of 10 bases. The CDR3 extends over 10 amino acids. The germline gives CDR1 MNHEY, CDR2 SVGAGI. The CDR3 loop is CASNQAPAFF. The CDR3 DNA follows: TGTGCCAGCAATCAAGCCCCAGCTTTCTTT.

V and J are TRBV19 and TRBJ2-1; D unresolved. This CDR3 comprises 16 residues. CDR1 and CDR2 (germline): LNHDA, SQIVND (reference sequence). The germline V and J ends were trimmed by 8 bases and 0 bases, with 17 bases remaining between them. The CDR3 nucleotides read TGTGCCAGTTCCAACCCGAGCCTCCCCTCCTACAATGAGCAGTTCTTC. Protein product: CASSNPSLPSYNEQFF.

This chain joins TRBV28 and TRBJ2-4; possible D gene TRBD1, 6 bases. V was trimmed by 4 bases and J by 7 bases, leaving 14 bases between them. The CDR3 covers 14 residues. Germline CDR1 MDHEN, CDR2 SYDVKM. This CDR3 reads CASSSRTVGNIQYF. CDR3 sequence (DNA): TGTGCCAGCAGTTCTCGGACAGTTGGGAACATTCAGTACTTC.

This clone was seen only a few times. This chain connects TRBV10-3 to TRBJ1-3; D is perhaps TRBD1 (5 bases). The CDR3 is made up of 14 amino acids. V dropped 3 bases and J dropped 2 bases, with 8 bases sitting between them. CDR1 ENHRY and CDR2 SYGVKD come from the germline V gene. Written as DNA, the CDR3 is TGTGCCATCAGTGACCAGGGAACTGGAAACACCATATATTTT. Its protein product is CAISDQGTGNTIYF.

The rearrangement links TRBV6-6 to TRBJ2-3; no clear D. Germline V lookup: CDR1 MNHNY, CDR2 SVGAGI (reference sequence). Trimming pared 5 bases from V and 6 bases from J, leaving 9 bases between. There are 12 residues in the CDR3. The CDR3 reads CASSRVLDTQYF. The CDR3 DNA reads as TGTGCCAGCAGTCGGGTTTTGGATACGCAGTATTTT.

This clone was recorded once. This CDR3 reads CASSVTGISYEQYF. The CDR3 bases are TGTGCCAGCAGTGTTACTGGTATCTCCTACGAGCAGTACTTC. The rearrangement uses TRBV28 and TRBJ2-7; D gene uncertain. Trimming removed 5 bases at V and 0 bases at J, with 11 bases between. This CDR3 is built from 14 residues. Germline CDR1 and CDR2: MDHEN and SYDVKM.

The chain carries TRBV28 and TRBJ2-3; TRBD2 agrees at 9 bases. The CDR3 has 15 residues. Per the germline V gene, CDR1 is MDHEN and CDR2 is SYDVKM. The V and J ends lost 5 bases and 1 base, in that order; junction bases with no gene match: 4. The CDR3 DNA is TGTGCCAGCAGTCGAAGGACTAGCGGCACAGATACGCAGTATTTT. It is translated as CASSRRTSGTDTQYF.

The rearrangement uses TRBV11-2 and TRBJ1-2; D ambiguous. This CDR3 contains 15 residues. V was shortened by 1 base and J by 4 bases, with 13 bases between the two germline ends. Germline V CDR1 and CDR2: SGHAT, FQNNGV. This chain's CDR3 is CASSLGQQKIYGYTF. The CDR3, as DNA: TGTGCCAGCAGCTTAGGGCAACAGAAAATCTATGGCTACACCTTC.

This chain uses TRBV19 with TRBJ2-1; D is possibly TRBD2 (6 bases). The CDR3 extends over 13 amino acids. The ends were cut back, 5 bases at V and 9 bases at J, with 14 bases in the middle. Germline V gives CDR1 LNHDA, CDR2 SQIVND (reference sequence). The CDR3, as DNA: TGTGCCAGTAGTGGAGGGACGGCAAGTGAGCAGTTCTTC. This codes for CASSGGTASEQFF.

This chain uses TRBV5-4 with TRBJ2-3, with 8 bases fitting TRBD1. The germline gives CDR1 SGHNT, CDR2 YYREEE (reference sequence). The CDR3 is made up of 15 amino acids. V trimming: 2 bases; J trimming: 5 bases; junction bases outside the gene matches: 7. CDR3 amino acids: CASSLGRGQGDTQYF. CDR3 bases: TGTGCCAGCAGCTTAGGCAGGGGGCAGGGAGATACGCAGTATTTT. Combining the CDR3 with reference TRBV5-4 and TRBJ2-3 gives the whole variable domain ETGVTQSPTHLIKTRGQQVTLRCSSQSGHNTVSWYQQALGQGPQFIFQYYREEENGRGNFPPRFSGLQFPNYSSELNVNALELDDSALYLCASSLGRGQGDTQYFGPGTRLTVL.

In this sample, this clone turned up a few times. This sequence joins TRBV7-6 and TRBJ1-5; 7 bases are shared with TRBD1. The germline CDR1 and CDR2 sequences are SGHVS and FNYEAQ. After removal of 5 bases from V and 2 bases from J, the junction contained 6 bases not matched to a gene. The CDR3 sequence is 15 residues long. The CDR3 spells CASSMDRTGNQPQHF. The CDR3 DNA follows: TGTGCCAGCAGCATGGACAGGACGGGCAATCAGCCCCAGCATTTT.

Only one count was recorded for this clone. The chain employs TRBV5-3 and TRBJ2-1; the match to TRBD2 covers 16 bases. TRBV5-3 is classed as an ORF, of uncertain function. The CDR3 has 18 residues. Losses at the gene ends were 4 bases for V and 0 bases for J; bases not matched to a gene: 4. The CDR3 DNA follows: TGTGCCAGAAGCCAGGGACTAGCGGGAGGGTACTCCTACAATGAGCAGTTCTTC. This sequence encodes CARSQGLAGGYSYNEQFF.

The chain is built from TRBV7-2 and TRBJ1-3, with D unclear. Germline assignment: CDR1 SGHTA and CDR2 FQGNSA. This CDR3 has 14 residues. Trimming left V 2 bases short and J 7 bases short, with 12 bases between. DNA for the CDR3: TGTGCCAGCAGCTTATCGGAGACCTCCAACACCATATATTTT. This translates into CASSLSETSNTIYF.

This sequence joins TRBV7-2 and TRBJ2-7; TRBD2 might be the D (7 bases). This CDR3 is built from 13 residues. The germline CDR1 and CDR2 sequences are SGHTA and FQGNSA. V lost 5 bases and J 6 bases, leaving 14 bases between the germline ends. The CDR3 bases are TGTGCCAGCAGCCTTGGGGGAGGGGGCGAGCAGTACTTC. Translation: CASSLGGGGEQYF.

The chain couples TRBV19 to TRBJ1-1; 9 bases agree with TRBD1. The CDR3 consists of 13 residues. V shed 5 bases, J shed 5 bases, and the junction held 3 bases outside the gene matches. Germline assignment: CDR1 LNHDA and CDR2 SQIVND (reference sequence). The CDR3 protein is CASSHRGLTEAFF. Here the CDR3 DNA reads TGTGCCAGTAGTCACAGGGGGCTTACTGAAGCTTTCTTT.

The J gene is TRBJ2-1, the V gene TRBV11-1, with D possibly matching TRBD2 (5 bases). Trimming shortened V by 5 bases and J by 12 bases, and 11 bases separated the two germline ends. Per germline, CDR1 SGHAT and CDR2 FQDESV (reference sequence). The CDR3 runs 11 residues. CDR3 protein: CASSRADSQFF. In DNA, the CDR3 is TGTGCCAGCAGCCGAGCGGACTCGCAGTTCTTC.

The chain is built from TRBV27 and TRBJ1-3, with D maybe TRBD1 (6 bases). V was pared by 0 bases and J by 4 bases, with 10 bases between. This CDR3 comprises 15 residues. Germline V gives CDR1 MNHEY, CDR2 SMNVEV (reference sequence). CDR3 amino acids: CASSLSGGAGNTIYF. CDR3 in DNA: TGTGCCAGCAGTTTATCGGGGGGGGCCGGAAACACCATATATTTT.

The rearrangement joins TRBV6-1 to TRBJ2-2, with D possibly matching TRBD2 (6 bases). The CDR3 sequence is 17 residues long. The V gene's germline CDR1 is MNHNS and CDR2 SASEGT. Trimming left V 1 base short and J 0 bases short, with 12 bases between. The chain's CDR3 is CASSEEGWGANTGELFF. The CDR3 nucleotides are TGTGCCAGCAGTGAAGAAGGTTGGGGGGCGAACACCGGGGAGCTGTTTTTT.

This sequence joins TRBV15 and TRBJ2-1, with 7 positions matching TRBD1. V shed 6 bases and J 5 bases; nucleotides not matched to a gene: 7. The germline CDR1 and CDR2 sequences are LNHNV and YYDKDF (reference sequence). CDR3 length equals 14 residues. CDR3 amino acids: CATRETGTDNEQFF. The DNA of the CDR3 is TGTGCCACCAGAGAAACCGGGACAGACAATGAGCAGTTCTTC. The full variable domain, its missing parts supplied by reference TRBV15 and TRBJ2-1, is DAMVIQNPRYQVTQFGKPVTLSCSQTLNHNVMYWYQQKSSQAPKLLFHYYDKDFNNEADTPDNFQSRRPNTSFCFLDIRSPGLGDTAMYLCATRETGTDNEQFFGPGTRLTVL.

This rearrangement joins TRBV29-1 to TRBJ2-7; the match to TRBD1 covers 9 bases. CDR3 length: 16 residues. V was clipped by 6 bases and J by 4 bases; unmatched bases: 16. CDR1 SQVTM and CDR2 ANQGSEA come from the germline V gene. The CDR3 loop is CSVSDSGTGFSYEQYF. CDR3 DNA sequence: TGCAGCGTCAGCGACTCCGGGACAGGGTTTTCTTACGAGCAGTACTTC.